In this sample, the clone carrying this T cell receptor (beta chain) turned up a few times. Its antigen is not known. The data stem from a study of T cells in Graves' hyperthyroidism and ophthalmopathy. Study-wide results and caveats: Ophthalmopathy was told apart from stable hyperthyroidism by a 13 V-J model. Clonotypes that were expanded in thyroid above 0.001 mostly appeared in blood too.

If no ophthalmopathy progression occurred within 18 months, Graves' hyperthyroidism was stable. Hyperthyroidism was newly diagnosed in patients aged 18 to 65 (duration under 2 months). What was amplified from RNA transcripts were TCR beta CDR3 regions. The HTBI primer set was used in a first-round RT-PCR of the TCR CDR3. Each CDR3 protein is one row after TCRdb ran MiXCR on the multiplex PCR reads. This table holds approximately 590,000 distinct CDR3 sequences, 15% to 18% found once. This CDR3 contains 19 residues. Germline CDR1 is MNHEY and CDR2 is SVGAGI. V lost 0 bases, J lost 0 bases, and 9 bases stayed unmatched.

This clonotype was sampled from a woman aged 25-40 years with Graves' hyperthyroidism. V gene TRBV6-5 combines with J gene TRBJ2-4; 9 nucleotides align to TRBD1. The source material was blood. CDR3 nucleotides: TGTGCCAGCAGTTACTCGTTCAGGACAGGGGATTTAGCCAAAAACATTCAGTACTTC. It encodes CASSYSFRTGDLAKNIQYF.